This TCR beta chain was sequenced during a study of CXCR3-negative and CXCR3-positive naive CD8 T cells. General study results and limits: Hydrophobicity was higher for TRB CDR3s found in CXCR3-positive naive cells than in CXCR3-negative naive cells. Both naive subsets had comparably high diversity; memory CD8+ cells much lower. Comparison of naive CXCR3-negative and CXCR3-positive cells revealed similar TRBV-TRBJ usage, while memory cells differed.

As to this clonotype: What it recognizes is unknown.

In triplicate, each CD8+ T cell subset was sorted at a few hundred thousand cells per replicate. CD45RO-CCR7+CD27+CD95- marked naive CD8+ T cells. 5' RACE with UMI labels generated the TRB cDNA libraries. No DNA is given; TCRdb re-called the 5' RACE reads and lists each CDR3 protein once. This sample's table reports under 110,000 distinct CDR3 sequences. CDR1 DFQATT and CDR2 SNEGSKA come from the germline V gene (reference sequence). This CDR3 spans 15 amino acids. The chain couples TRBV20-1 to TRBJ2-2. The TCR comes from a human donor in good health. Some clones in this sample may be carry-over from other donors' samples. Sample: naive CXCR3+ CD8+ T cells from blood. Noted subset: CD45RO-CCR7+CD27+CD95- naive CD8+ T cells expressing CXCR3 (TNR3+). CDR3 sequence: CSARAVLYNAGELFF.